This is a list of T cell receptor beta chains from one sample in a study of blood T cell repertoires in COVID-19. Libraries were prepared by immunoSEQ multiplex PCR; TCRdb keeps only in-frame clonotypes and omits some of them. The table includes 350,000 to 450,000 clones, about 88% detected once. Sequenced sample: PBMCs or T cells enriched from blood (not recorded which). The receptor set was obtained from a woman younger than 35 who had been exposed to COVID-19. Each CDR3 is given with its conserved first and last residue. The D gene is left open where the match is weak. The listing skips clone size in some rows; elsewhere it reads once, few, many or a size class.

clone size | J gene | V gene | D gene | CDR3 DNA | CDR3 protein
- | TRBJ1-6 | TRBV4-3 | - | TGCGCCAGCAGCCAAGATCAGCCCAGGGATGGGAATTCACCCCTCCACTTT | CASSQDQPRDGNSPLHF
- | TRBJ1-6 | TRBV5-1 | - | TGCGCCAGCAGATCCGATGTAGGACAGAATTCACCCCTCCACTTT | CASRSDVGQNSPLHF
- | TRBJ2-1 | TRBV5-6 | - | TGTGCCAGCAGCGCCCAGACTAGTTTTTCGTCCTACAATGAGCAGTTCTTC | CASSAQTSFSSYNEQFF
- | TRBJ2-7 | TRBV28 | - | TGTGCCAGCAGTTCACCAGCCTACGAGCAGTACTTC | CASSSPAYEQYF
- | TRBJ2-7 | TRBV27 | TRBD2 | TGTGCCAGCAGTTTATTACTAGCGGGAGACTACGAGCAGTACTTC | CASSLLLAGDYEQYF
- | TRBJ2-1 | TRBV24-1 | - | TGTGCCACCAGTGATTTCGGCGGGGTAACATTTAATGAGCAGTTCTTC | CATSDFGGVTFNEQFF
- | TRBJ2-3 | TRBV6-2/TRBV6-3 | - | TGTGCCAGCAGTTACGTCCAGTTCACAGATACGCAGTATTTT | CASSYVQFTDTQYF
- | TRBJ1-1 | TRBV5-6 | - | TGTGCCAGCAGCTGGTCAGAGGGAGGATATGGGATGAACACTGAAGCTTTCTTT | CASSWSEGGYGMNTEAFF
once | TRBJ2-5 | TRBV19 | TRBD2 | TGTGCCAGTAGCCCCCGGACTAGCGGGAGTGGTGAGACCCAGTACTTC | CASSPRTSGSGETQYF
- | TRBJ1-3 | TRBV28 | TRBD1 | TGTGCCAGCAGTGCCCCCGGGACAGGGATTTTGGCTGGAAACACCATATATTTT | CASSAPGTGILAGNTIYF
- | TRBJ2-1 | TRBV11-3 | - | TGTGCCAGCAGCTTAATGGCGGCCAATGAGCAGTTCTTC | CASSLMAANEQFF
- | TRBJ2-7 | TRBV7-2 | - | TGTGCCAGCAGCGCACGCAGGGGCTCCTACGAGCAGTACTTC | CASSARRGSYEQYF
- | TRBJ2-7 | TRBV6-5 | - | TGTGCCAGCAGTCCCCCGGCAGGGTCGGACGAGCAGTACTTC | CASSPPAGSDEQYF
- | TRBJ2-1 | TRBV19 | - | TGTGCCAGTGGCGTACAGAGCTCCTACAATGAGCAGTTCTTC | CASGVQSSYNEQFF
- | TRBJ2-7 | TRBV4-2 | - | TGTGCCAGCAGCCAAGGGGCCGAGCAGTACTTC | CASSQGAEQYF
- | TRBJ1-3 | TRBV7-9 | TRBD1 | TGTGCCAGCAGCTTCGTCGGACAGGGCGGAAACACCATATATTTT | CASSFVGQGGNTIYF
- | TRBJ2-7 | TRBV19 | TRBD1 | TGTGCCAGTAGTTTGGGGACAGGGCCCTACGAGCAGTACTTC | CASSLGTGPYEQYF
- | TRBJ2-5 | TRBV4-2 | TRBD1 | TGTGCCAGCAGCCAAGAGGAGACAGGGGCTCAAGAGACCCAGTACTTC | CASSQEETGAQETQYF
- | TRBJ2-7 | TRBV19 | TRBD1 | TGTGCCACCCACTTCGGGACAGGGGCTGTATACGAGCAGTACTTC | CATHFGTGAVYEQYF
many | TRBJ1-5 | TRBV4-1 | TRBD1 | TGCGCCAGCAGTTCCGGACAGGGGATGGGGGTTAGCAATCAGCCCCAGCATTTT | CASSSGQGMGVSNQPQHF
once | TRBJ2-3 | TRBV11-3 | - | TGTGCCAGCAGCTTAGGGCGCACAGATACGCAGTATTTT | CASSLGRTDTQYF
- | TRBJ2-1 | TRBV28 | - | TGTTCGATCCACACTGGGGGGTTTAAGGACTACAATGAGCAGTTCTTC | CSIHTGGFKDYNEQFF
- | TRBJ1-1 | TRBV4-2 | TRBD1 | TGTGCCAGCAGCCAGAATGACAGGGCAGCTTTCTTT | CASSQNDRAAFF
few | TRBJ2-7 | TRBV7-9 | TRBD2 | TGTGCCAGCAGCTACAGCGGGACTGCAAACGAGCAGTACTTC | CASSYSGTANEQYF
- | TRBJ1-3 | TRBV5-1 | - | TGCGCCAGCAGCTTGGAGGCAGGGCCGACTGGAAACACCATATATTTT | CASSLEAGPTGNTIYF
few | TRBJ2-7 | TRBV2 | TRBD1 | TGTGCCAGCAGCCAAGACAGGGGGCTGCACGAGCAGTACTTC | CASSQDRGLHEQYF
- | TRBJ2-3 | TRBV7-3 | - | TGTGCCAGCAGCTCCCTCGGGGGGCGAGATACGCAGTATTTT | CASSSLGGRDTQYF
- | TRBJ2-1 | TRBV5-3 | - | TGTGCCAACTTTGCGGGGAAGTCTATGCGGAATGAGCAGTTCTTC | CANFAGKSMRNEQFF
- | TRBJ1-2 | TRBV11-2 | - | TGTGCCAGCAGCTTAAACACGGGGTTAGATGGCTACACCTTC | CASSLNTGLDGYTF
- | TRBJ2-3 | TRBV3-1/TRBV3-2 | - | TGTGCCAGCAGCCAAGCTGCCGGGTATAGCACAGATACGCAGTATTTT | CASSQAAGYSTDTQYF
few | TRBJ2-7 | TRBV11-2 | TRBD1 | TGTGCCAGCAGCTCCATCCGGGACAGGGTGTACGAGCAGTACTTC | CASSSIRDRVYEQYF
- | TRBJ2-7 | TRBV5-1 | - | TGCGCCAGCACATTGTCGTATCGGGGGACCTACGAGCAGTACTTC | CASTLSYRGTYEQYF